This entry concerns a single T cell receptor (beta chain). Assay: immunoSEQ multiplex PCR; the TCRdb copy retains only in-frame clones and omits some. In the table there are a few hundred thousand clones, more than 85% of which are singletons. The source of the sample is a study of shared T cell receptors in the human thymus. This CDR3 region has 17 residues. The germline CDR1 and CDR2 sequences are SGHTS and YDEGEE. The junction had 8 bases not matched to a gene; V was cut back by 2 bases and J by 5 bases. The sequenced material came from thymocytes. This TCR was sampled from a human donor. The gene calls are TRBV5-8 and TRBJ2-3; TRBD2 matches 13 bases. The CDR3 sequence is CASSFPGTSGTGDTQYF. Written as DNA, the CDR3 is TGTGCCAGCAGCTTCCCGGGGACTAGCGGGACGGGAGATACGCAGTATTTT.